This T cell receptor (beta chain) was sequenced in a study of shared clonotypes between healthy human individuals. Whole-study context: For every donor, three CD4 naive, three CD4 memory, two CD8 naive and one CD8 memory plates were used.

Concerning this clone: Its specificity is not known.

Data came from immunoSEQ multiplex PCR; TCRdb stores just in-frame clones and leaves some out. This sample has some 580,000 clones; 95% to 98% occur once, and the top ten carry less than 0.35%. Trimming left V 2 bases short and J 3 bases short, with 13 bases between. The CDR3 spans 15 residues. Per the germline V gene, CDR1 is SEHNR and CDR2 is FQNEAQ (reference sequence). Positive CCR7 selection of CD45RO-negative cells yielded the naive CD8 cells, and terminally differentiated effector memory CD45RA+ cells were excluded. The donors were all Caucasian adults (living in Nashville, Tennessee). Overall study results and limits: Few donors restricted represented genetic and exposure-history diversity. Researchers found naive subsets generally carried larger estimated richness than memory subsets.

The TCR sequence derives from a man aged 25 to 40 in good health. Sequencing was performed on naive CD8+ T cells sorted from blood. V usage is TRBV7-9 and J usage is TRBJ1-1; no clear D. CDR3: CASSLISGADTEAFF. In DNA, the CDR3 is TGTGCCAGCAGCTTAATTTCGGGAGCGGACACTGAAGCTTTCTTT.